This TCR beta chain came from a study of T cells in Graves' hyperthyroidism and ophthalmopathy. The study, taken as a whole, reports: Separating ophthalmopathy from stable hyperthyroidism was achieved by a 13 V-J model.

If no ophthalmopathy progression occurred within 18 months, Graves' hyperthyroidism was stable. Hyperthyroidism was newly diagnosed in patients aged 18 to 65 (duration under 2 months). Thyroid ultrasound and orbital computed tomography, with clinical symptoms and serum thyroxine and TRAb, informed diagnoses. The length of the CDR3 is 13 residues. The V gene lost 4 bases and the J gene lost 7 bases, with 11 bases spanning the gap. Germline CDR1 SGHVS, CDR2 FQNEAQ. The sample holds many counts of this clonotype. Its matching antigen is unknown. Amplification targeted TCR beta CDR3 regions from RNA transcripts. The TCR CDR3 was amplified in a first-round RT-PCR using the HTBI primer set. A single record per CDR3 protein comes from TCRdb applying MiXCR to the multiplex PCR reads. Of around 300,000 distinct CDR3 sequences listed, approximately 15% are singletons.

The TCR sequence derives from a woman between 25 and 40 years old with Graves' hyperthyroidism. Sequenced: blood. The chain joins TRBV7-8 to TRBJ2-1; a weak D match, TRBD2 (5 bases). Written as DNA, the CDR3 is TGTGCCAGCAGCTCCTATTCGGGAAATGAGCAGTTCTTC. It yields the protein CASSSYSGNEQFF.